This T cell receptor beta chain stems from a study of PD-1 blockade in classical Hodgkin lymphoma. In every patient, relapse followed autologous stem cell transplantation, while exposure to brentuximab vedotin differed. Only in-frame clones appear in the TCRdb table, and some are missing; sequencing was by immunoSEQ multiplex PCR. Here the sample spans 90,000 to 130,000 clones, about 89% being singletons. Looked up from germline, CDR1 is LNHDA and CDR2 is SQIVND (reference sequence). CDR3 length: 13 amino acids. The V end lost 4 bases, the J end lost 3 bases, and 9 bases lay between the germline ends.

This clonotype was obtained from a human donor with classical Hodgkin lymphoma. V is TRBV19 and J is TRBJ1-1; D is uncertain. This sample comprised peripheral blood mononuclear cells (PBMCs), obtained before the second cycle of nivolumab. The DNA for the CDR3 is TGTGCCAGTAGTAAAGGCGGGGACACTGAAGCTTTCTTT. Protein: CASSKGGDTEAFF.